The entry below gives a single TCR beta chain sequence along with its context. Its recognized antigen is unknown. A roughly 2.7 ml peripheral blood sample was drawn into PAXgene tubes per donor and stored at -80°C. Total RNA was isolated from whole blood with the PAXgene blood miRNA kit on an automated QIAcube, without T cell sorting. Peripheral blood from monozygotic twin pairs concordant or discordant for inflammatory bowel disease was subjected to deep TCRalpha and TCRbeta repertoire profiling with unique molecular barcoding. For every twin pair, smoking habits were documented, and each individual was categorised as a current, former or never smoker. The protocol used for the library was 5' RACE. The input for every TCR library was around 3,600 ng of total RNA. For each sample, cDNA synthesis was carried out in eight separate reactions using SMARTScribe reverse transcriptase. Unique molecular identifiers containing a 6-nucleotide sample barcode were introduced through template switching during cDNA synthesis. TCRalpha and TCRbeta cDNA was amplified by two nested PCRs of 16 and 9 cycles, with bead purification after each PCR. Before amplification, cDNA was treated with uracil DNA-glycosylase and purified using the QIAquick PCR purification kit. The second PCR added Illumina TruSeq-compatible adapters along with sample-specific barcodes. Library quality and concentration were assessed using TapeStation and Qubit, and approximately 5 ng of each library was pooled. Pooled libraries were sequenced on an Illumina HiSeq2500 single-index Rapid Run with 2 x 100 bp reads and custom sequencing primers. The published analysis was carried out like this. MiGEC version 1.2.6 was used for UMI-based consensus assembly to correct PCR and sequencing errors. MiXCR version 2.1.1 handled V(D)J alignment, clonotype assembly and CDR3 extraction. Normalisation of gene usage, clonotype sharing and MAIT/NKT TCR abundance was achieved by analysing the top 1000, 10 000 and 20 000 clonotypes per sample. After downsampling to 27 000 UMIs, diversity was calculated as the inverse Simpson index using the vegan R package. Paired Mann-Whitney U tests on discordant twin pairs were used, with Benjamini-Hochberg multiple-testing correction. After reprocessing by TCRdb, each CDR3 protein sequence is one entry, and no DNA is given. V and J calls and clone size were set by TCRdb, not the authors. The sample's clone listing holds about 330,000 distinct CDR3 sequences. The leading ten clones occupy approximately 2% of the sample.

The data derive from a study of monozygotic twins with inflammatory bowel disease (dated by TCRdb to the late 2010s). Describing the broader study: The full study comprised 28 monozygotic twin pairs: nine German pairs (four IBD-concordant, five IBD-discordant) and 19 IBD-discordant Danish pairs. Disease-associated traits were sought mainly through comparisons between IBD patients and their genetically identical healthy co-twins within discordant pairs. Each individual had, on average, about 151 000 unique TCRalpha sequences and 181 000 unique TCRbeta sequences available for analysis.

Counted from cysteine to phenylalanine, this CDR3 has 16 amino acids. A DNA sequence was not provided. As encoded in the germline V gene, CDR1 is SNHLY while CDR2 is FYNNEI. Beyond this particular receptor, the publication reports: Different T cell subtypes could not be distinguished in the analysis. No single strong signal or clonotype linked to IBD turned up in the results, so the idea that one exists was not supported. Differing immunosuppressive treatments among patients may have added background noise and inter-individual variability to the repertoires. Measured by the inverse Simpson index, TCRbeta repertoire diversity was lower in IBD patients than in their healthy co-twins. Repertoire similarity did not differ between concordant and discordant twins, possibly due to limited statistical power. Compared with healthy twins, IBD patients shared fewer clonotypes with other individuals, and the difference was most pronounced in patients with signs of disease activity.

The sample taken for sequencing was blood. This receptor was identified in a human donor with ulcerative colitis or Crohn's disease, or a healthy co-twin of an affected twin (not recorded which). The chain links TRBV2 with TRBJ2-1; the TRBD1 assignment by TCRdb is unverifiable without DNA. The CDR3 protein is CASSDGAAGEYNEQFF.